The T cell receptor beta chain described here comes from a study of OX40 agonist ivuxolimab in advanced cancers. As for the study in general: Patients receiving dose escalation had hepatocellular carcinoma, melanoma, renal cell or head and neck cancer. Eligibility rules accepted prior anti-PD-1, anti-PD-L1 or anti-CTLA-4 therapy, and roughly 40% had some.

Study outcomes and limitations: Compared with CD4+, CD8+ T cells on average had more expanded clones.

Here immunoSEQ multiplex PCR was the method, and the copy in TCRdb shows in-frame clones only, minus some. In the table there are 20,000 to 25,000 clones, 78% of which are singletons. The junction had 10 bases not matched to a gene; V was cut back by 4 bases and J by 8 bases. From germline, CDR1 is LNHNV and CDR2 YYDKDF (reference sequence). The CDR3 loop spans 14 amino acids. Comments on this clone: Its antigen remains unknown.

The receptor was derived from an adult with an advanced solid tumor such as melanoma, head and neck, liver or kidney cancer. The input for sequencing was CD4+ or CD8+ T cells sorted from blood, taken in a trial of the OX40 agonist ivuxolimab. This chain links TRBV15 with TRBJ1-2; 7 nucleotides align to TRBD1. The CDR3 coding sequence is TGTGCCACCAGCACCGGGACAGCTTCTATGGGCTACACCTTC. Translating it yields CATSTGTASMGYTF.